This T cell receptor beta chain was recovered during a study of T cell changes during pregnancy in multiple sclerosis. The CDR3 has 20 residues. V trimming: 4 bases; J trimming: 0 bases; junction bases outside the gene matches: 12. Germline CDR1 KGHSH, CDR2 LQKENI. Clones were sequenced by immunoSEQ multiplex PCR, and TCRdb holds only the in-frame ones, with some missing. The repertoire consists of approximately 48,000 clones, with 94% occurring once and the leading ten covering just under 0.6%. The sample was CD4+ T cells from peripheral blood mononuclear cells, taken in the second trimester of pregnancy. The chain links TRBV18 to TRBJ1-6, with 10 bases fitting TRBD1. The TCR comes from a female donor with multiple sclerosis, enrolled in a pregnancy study. CDR3 amino acids: CASSRSVLGQGTSYNSPLHF. CDR3 nucleotides: TGTGCCAGCTCACGCTCAGTCCTGGGACAGGGGACCTCCTATAATTCACCCCTCCACTTT.